This TCR beta chain was sequenced for a study of T cell changes during pregnancy in multiple sclerosis. V lost 2 bases and J lost 5, with 4 bases in between. CDR3 size: 11 residues. The germline V gene has CDR1 ENHRY and CDR2 SYGVKD. The assay was immunoSEQ multiplex PCR, and TCRdb's table has in-frame clones only and misses some. The table shows over 50,000 clones, with around nine tenths occurring only once. This clonotype originated in a human donor whose cells served as feeder cells for cultures in a pregnancy study. The source material was peripheral blood from another person, used as feeder cells. The J gene is TRBJ2-7, the V gene TRBV10-3; D is unresolved. The CDR3 DNA sequence: TGTGCCATCAGTGAGGCCCACGAGCAGTACTTC. The encoded protein is CAISEAHEQYF.